The source of this T cell receptor beta chain is a study of blood T cell repertoires in COVID-19. Study summary: Acute and convalescent COVID-19 specimens originated in the United States, Italy and Spain. The cDNA or gDNA used as material had been derived from T cells, B-cell-depleted T cells, or PBMCs.

Authors' processing steps: Amplification of reference gene primers provided the estimated nucleated cell counts. Assay: immunoSEQ multiplex PCR; the TCRdb copy retains only in-frame clones and omits some. The V and J calls and clone size are taken from that table; D and trimming were inferred from the DNA. Counted here are nearly 45,000 clones, just under 90% occurring once; the ten biggest clones make up less than 5%. Seattle patients were enrolled while actively infected and followed longitudinally. The CDR3 sequence is 15 residues long. V shed 1 base and J shed 3 bases, with 10 bases lying between them. Germline loops: CDR1 SQVTM, CDR2 ANQGSEA.

The material sequenced was peripheral blood. The rearrangement uses TRBV29-1 and TRBJ2-6; D not certain. The TCR originated in a man aged 35-49 years with COVID-19, enrolled during active disease. Here the CDR3 reads CSVEAGGDGANVLTF. CDR3 nucleotides: TGCAGCGTTGAAGCCGGCGGTGATGGGGCCAACGTCCTGACTTTC.